These 13 T cell receptor beta chains came from one sample sequenced in a study of blood T cell repertoires in COVID-19. The assay was immunoSEQ multiplex PCR, and TCRdb's table has in-frame clones only and misses some. Among about 86,000 clones listed, approximately 83% were seen once. The sample consisted of peripheral blood. The receptors were gathered from a woman of 80 years or more with active or convalescent COVID-19.

The chain recombines TRBV5-4 with TRBJ2-2; weak D call: TRBD1 (6 bases). CDR1 and CDR2 from the germline V gene are SGHNT and YYREEE (reference sequence). Trimming removed 6 bases from V and 7 bases from J, with 7 bases in between. CDR3 size: 11 residues. The CDR3 bases are TGTGCCAGCAAGGGGGTCGGGGAGCTGTTTTTT. Protein sequence: CASKGVGELFF. The whole variable domain, filled in from reference TRBV5-4 and TRBJ2-2, reads ETGVTQSPTHLIKTRGQQVTLRCSSQSGHNTVSWYQQALGQGPQFIFQYYREEENGRGNFPPRFSGLQFPNYSSELNVNALELDDSALYLCASKGVGELFFGEGSRLTVL.

The chain carries TRBV11-1 and TRBJ2-5; no definite D call. The V gene's germline CDR1 is SGHAT and CDR2 FQDESV (reference sequence). Trimming took off 5 bases at V and 5 bases at J, with 12 bases between the two ends. This CDR3 is 13 amino acids long. The CDR3 nucleotides are TGTGCCAGCAGCCCTGGGCCCAAGGAGACCCAGTACTTC. Encoded protein: CASSPGPKETQYF.

This chain connects TRBV28 to TRBJ1-1, with no clear D. The CDR3 length is 11 residues. The V and J ends lost 6 bases and 4 bases respectively, with 6 bases between them. Germline V gene sequence: CDR1 MDHEN, CDR2 SYDVKM. The CDR3 DNA reads as TGTGCCAGCAGGTCCAGCACTGAAGCTTTCTTT. Its translation: CASRSSTEAFF.

This chain links TRBV18 with TRBJ2-5; D may be TRBD1 (6 bases). The CDR3 contains 15 residues. V shed 0 bases and J shed 2 bases, with 10 bases lying between them. Germline V gene lookup returns CDR1 KGHSH and CDR2 LQKENI. Written as DNA, the CDR3 is TGTGCCAGCTCACCACCGAACAGGGCACAAGAGACCCAGTACTTC. Protein sequence: CASSPPNRAQETQYF.

The chain uses TRBV5-1 and TRBJ1-5; D might be TRBD1 (5 bases). V was cut by 3 bases and J by 8 bases, with 15 bases left in between. The CDR3 has 14 amino acids. From germline, CDR1 is SGHRS and CDR2 YFSETQ. CDR3 sequence: CASSYGGGREPQHF. The DNA for the CDR3 is TGCGCCAGCAGCTACGGGGGAGGGCGGGAGCCCCAGCATTTT.

This clone was observed a handful of times. This chain connects TRBV18 to TRBJ1-5; 7 bases match TRBD1. The CDR3 runs to 15 residues. The germline V gene encodes CDR1 KGHSH and CDR2 LQKENI. Trimming cost V 4 bases and J 4 bases; bases outside gene matches: 7. In DNA form, the CDR3 reads TGTGCCAGCTCACTAGGACAGGCAGGGAATCAGCCCCAGCATTTT. Protein: CASSLGQAGNQPQHF.

The chain recombines TRBV13 with TRBJ2-2; TRBD2 might be the D (5 bases). This CDR3 spans 16 amino acids. The ends were cut back, 5 bases at V and 5 bases at J, with 18 bases in the middle. Germline values: CDR1 PRHDT, CDR2 FYEKMQ (reference sequence). CDR3 bases: TGTGCCAGCAGCGATAGGGCCCTTGGGAGAACCGGGGAGCTGTTTTTT. This gives the protein CASSDRALGRTGELFF.

The J gene is TRBJ2-3, the V gene TRBV24-1; perhaps TRBD2 as D (5 bases). This CDR3 has 17 amino acids. V lost 2 bases and J lost 2, with 16 bases in between. Germline V gene lookup returns CDR1 KGHDR and CDR2 SFDVKD. In DNA form, the CDR3 reads TGTGCCACCAGTGATTCGGCTAGCAAGTTATCCACAGATACGCAGTATTTT. The encoded protein is CATSDSASKLSTDTQYF.

The chain uses TRBV28 and TRBJ1-1; unclear D gene. Between the trimmed V and J ends, which lost 5 bases and 6 bases, there was a span of 10 bases. CDR1 and CDR2 (germline): MDHEN, SYDVKM. The CDR3 is made up of 12 amino acids. The CDR3, as DNA: TGTGCCAGCAGTACCCGGGGTGCTGAAGCTTTCTTT. Encoded protein: CASSTRGAEAFF.

This chain links TRBV11-3 with TRBJ1-2; D perhaps matches TRBD1 (5 bases). This CDR3 contains 12 residues. Germline V lookup: CDR1 SGHNT, CDR2 YENEEA. Trimming cost V 5 bases and J 6 bases, with 10 bases left between them. CDR3 DNA sequence: TGTGCCAGCAGCCCCCCGGGGGATGGCTACACCTTC. Its translation is CASSPPGDGYTF.

This rearrangement joins TRBV6-5 to TRBJ2-5; D possibly corresponds to TRBD2 (6 bases). Germline values: CDR1 MNHEY, CDR2 SVGAGI. The CDR3 is 12 residues long. Deletions cut 8 bases from V and 4 bases from J, with 11 bases between. The CDR3 DNA is TGTGCCAGCGTTCTAGCGAGAGAGACCCAGTACTTC. Translated, it gives CASVLARETQYF.

This clone was observed at least ten times. In DNA, the CDR3 is TGTGCCACCAGCAGATCGGAGACCTACGAGCAGTACTTC. This translates into CATSRSETYEQYF. V gene TRBV15 combines with J gene TRBJ2-7; D unresolved. The V end was cut by 2 bases, the J end by 2 bases, with 7 bases between. The CDR3 spans 13 residues. Germline loops: CDR1 LNHNV, CDR2 YYDKDF (reference sequence).

The CDR3 coding sequence is TGCAGCGTTGATCGAGGTGTTACTGAAGCTTTCTTT. It encodes CSVDRGVTEAFF. J is TRBJ1-1 and V is TRBV29-1; D remains unclear. The CDR3 has 12 residues. Germline V lookup: CDR1 SQVTM, CDR2 ANQGSEA. The V end lost 3 bases, the J end lost 5 bases, and 10 bases lay between the germline ends.